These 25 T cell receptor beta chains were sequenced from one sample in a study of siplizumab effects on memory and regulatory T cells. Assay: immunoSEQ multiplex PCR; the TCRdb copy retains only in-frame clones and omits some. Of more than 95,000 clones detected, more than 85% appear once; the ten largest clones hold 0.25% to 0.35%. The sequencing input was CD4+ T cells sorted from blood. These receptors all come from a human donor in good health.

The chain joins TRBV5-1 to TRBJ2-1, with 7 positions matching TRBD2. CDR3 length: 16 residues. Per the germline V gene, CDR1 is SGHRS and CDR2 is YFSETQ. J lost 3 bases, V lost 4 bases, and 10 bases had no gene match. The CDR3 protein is CASSPVRGGDYNEQFF. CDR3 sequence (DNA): TGCGCCAGCAGCCCGGTACGGGGAGGGGACTACAATGAGCAGTTCTTC.

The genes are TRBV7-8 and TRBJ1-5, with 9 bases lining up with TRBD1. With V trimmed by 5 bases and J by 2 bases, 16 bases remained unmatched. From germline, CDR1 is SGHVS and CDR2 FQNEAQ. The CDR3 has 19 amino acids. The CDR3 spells CASSLRGWDRAWGNQPQHF. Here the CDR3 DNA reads TGTGCCAGCAGCCTCAGGGGCTGGGACAGGGCATGGGGCAATCAGCCCCAGCATTTT.

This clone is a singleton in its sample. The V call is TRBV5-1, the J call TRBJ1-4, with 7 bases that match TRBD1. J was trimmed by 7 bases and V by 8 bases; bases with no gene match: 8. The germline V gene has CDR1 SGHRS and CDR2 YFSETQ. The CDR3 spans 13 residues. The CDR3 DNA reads TGCGCCAGTGCCAGGGGGGCGGGTGAAAAACTGTTTTTT. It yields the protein CASARGAGEKLFF.

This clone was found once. The CDR3 here is CAISVTTFPRTDTQYF. DNA for the CDR3: TGTGCCATCAGTGTGACTACCTTTCCCCGCACAGATACGCAGTATTTT. The rearrangement joins TRBV10-3 to TRBJ2-3; TRBD2 is a possible D gene (5 bases). Trimming pared 4 bases from V and 1 base from J, leaving 15 bases between. CDR1 ENHRY and CDR2 SYGVKD come from the germline V gene. CDR3 length: 16 amino acids.

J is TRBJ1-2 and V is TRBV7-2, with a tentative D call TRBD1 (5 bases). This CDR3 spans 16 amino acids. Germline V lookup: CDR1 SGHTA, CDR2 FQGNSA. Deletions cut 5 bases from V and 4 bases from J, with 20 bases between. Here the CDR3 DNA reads TGTGCCAGCAGCCCTGGGCTTCGACGACAGAGCTATGGCTACACCTTC. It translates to CASSPGLRRQSYGYTF.

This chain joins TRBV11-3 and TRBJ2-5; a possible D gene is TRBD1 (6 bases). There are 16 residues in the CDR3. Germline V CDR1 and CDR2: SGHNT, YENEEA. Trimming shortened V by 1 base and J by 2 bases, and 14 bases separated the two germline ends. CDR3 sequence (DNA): TGTGCCAGCAGCTTAGGGGTACAGGGAACGCAAGAGACCCAGTACTTC. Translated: CASSLGVQGTQETQYF.

DNA of the CDR3: TGTGCCAGCAGCCCGGGGTCCGGTGAGACCCAGTACTTC. The encoded protein is CASSPGSGETQYF. The chain employs TRBV9 and TRBJ2-5; tentatively, D is TRBD2 (5 bases). CDR3 length equals 13 residues. Trimming pared 4 bases from V and 5 bases from J, leaving 12 bases between. CDR1 and CDR2 (germline): SGDLS, YYNGEE.

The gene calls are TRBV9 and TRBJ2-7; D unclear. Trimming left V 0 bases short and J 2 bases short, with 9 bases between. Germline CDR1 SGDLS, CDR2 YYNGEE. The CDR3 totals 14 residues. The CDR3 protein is CASSVGTDPYEQYF. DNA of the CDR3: TGTGCCAGCAGCGTAGGGACGGACCCCTACGAGCAGTACTTC.

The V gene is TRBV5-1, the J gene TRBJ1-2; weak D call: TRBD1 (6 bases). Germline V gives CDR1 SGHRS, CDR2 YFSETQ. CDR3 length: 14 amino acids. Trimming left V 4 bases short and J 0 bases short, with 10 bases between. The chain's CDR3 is CASSLDSPNYGYTF. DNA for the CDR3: TGCGCCAGCAGCCTGGACAGTCCTAACTATGGCTACACCTTC.

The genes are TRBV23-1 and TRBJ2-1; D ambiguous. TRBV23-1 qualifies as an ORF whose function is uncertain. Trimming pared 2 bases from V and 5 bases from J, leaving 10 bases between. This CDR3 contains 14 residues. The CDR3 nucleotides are TGCGCCAGCAGTCAAGTCGATTCGCACAATGAGCAGTTCTTC. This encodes CASSQVDSHNEQFF.

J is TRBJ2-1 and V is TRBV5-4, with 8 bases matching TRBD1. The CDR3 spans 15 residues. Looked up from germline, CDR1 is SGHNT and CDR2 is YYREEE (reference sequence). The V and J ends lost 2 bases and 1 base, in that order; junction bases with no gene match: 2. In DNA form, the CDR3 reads TGTGCCAGCAGCTTCGACAGGGGATCCTACAATGAGCAGTTCTTC. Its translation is CASSFDRGSYNEQFF.

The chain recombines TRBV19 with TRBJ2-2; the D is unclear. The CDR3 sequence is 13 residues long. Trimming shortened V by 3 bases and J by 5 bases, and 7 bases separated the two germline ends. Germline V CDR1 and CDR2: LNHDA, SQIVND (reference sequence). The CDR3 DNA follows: TGTGCCAGTAGTATGACTGGAACCGGGGAGCTGTTTTTT. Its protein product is CASSMTGTGELFF.

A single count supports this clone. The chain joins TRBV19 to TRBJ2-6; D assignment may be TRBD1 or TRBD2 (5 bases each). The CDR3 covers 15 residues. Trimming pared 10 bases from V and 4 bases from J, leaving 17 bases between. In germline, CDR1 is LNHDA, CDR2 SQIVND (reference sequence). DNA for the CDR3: TGTGCCACGGAACCCGGGACCGCAGGGGCCAACGTCCTGACTTTC. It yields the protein CATEPGTAGANVLTF.

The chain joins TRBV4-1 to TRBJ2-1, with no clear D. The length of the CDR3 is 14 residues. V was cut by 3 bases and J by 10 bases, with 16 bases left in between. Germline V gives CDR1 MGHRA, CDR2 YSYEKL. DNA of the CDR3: TGCGCCAGCAGCCAGCATGGCCGTTCAAGGGAGCAGTTCTTC. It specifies CASSQHGRSREQFF.

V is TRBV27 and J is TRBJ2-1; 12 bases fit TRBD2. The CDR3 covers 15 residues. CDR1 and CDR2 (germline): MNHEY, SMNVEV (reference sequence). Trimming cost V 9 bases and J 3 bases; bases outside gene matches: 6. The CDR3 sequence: CASSSSGRDYNEQFF. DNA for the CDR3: TGTGCCAGTTCATCTAGCGGGAGGGACTACAATGAGCAGTTCTTC.

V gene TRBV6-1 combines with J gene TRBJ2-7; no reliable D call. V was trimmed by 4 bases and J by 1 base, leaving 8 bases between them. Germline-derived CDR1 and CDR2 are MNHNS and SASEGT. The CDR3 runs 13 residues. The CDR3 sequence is CASSGFASYEQYF. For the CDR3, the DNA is TGTGCCAGCAGTGGATTCGCGTCCTACGAGCAGTACTTC.

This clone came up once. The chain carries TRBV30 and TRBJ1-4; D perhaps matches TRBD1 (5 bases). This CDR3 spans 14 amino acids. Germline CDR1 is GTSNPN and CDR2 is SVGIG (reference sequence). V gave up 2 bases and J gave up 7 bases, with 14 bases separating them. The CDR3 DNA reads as TGTGCCTGGAGTAAGACGGGGCTCAGTGAAAAACTGTTTTTT. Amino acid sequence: CAWSKTGLSEKLFF.

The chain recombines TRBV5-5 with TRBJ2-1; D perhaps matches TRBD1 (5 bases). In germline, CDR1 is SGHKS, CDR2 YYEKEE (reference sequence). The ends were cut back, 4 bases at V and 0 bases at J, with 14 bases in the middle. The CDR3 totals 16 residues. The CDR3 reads CASSLQGISSYNEQFF. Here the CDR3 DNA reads TGTGCCAGCAGCCTGCAGGGAATCAGCTCCTACAATGAGCAGTTCTTC. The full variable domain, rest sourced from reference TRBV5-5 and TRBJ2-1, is DAGVTQSPTHLIKTRGQQVTLRCSPISGHKSVSWYQQVLGQGPQFIFQYYEKEERGRGNFPDRFSARQFPNYSSELNVNALLLGDSALYLCASSLQGISSYNEQFFGPGTRLTVL.

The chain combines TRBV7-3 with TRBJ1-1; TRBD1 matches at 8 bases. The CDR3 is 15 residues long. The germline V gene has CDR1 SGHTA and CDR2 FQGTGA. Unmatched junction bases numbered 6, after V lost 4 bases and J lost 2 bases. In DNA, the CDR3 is TGTGCCAGCAGCTCCCAGACAGGGGCCAACACTGAAGCTTTCTTT. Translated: CASSSQTGANTEAFF.

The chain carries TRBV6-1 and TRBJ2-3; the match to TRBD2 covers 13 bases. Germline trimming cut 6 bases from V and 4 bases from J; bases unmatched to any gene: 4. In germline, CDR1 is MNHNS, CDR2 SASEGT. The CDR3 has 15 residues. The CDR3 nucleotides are TGTGCCAGCAGAGGGACTAGCGGGATGTCAGATACGCAGTATTTT. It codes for CASRGTSGMSDTQYF.

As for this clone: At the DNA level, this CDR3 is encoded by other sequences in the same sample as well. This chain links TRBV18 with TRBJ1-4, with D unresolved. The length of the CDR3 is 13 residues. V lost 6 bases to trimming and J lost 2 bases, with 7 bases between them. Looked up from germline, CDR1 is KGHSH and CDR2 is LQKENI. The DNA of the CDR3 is TGTGCCAGCTCCCCTGGCACTAATGAAAAACTGTTTTTT. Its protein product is CASSPGTNEKLFF.

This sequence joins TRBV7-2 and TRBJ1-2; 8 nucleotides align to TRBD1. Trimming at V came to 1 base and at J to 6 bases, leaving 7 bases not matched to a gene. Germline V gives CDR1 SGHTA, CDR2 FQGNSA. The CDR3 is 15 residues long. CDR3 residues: CASSLGQGAKDGYTF. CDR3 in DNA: TGTGCCAGCAGCTTAGGCCAGGGGGCAAAAGATGGCTACACCTTC.

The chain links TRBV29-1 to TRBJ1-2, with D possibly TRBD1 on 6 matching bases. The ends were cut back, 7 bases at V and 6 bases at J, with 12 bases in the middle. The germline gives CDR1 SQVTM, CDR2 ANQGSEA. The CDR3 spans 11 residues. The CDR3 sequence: CSGWTEHGYTF. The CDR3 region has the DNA TGCAGCGGGTGGACAGAGCATGGCTACACCTTC.

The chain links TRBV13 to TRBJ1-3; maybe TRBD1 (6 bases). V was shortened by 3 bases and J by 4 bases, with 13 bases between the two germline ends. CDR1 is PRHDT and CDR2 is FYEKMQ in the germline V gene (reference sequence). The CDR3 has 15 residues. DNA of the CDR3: TGTGCCAGCAGCTTTCTAACAGGGTCCGGAAACACCATATATTTT. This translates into CASSFLTGSGNTIYF.

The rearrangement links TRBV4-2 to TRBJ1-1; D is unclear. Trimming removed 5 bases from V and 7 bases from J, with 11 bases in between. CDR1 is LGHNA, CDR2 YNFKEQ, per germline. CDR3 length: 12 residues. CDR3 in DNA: TGTGCCAGCAGCTTAGGAAGGGTTGAAGCTTTCTTT. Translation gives CASSLGRVEAFF.